Shown below are 9 T cell receptor beta chains from a single sample sequenced in a study of blood T cell repertoires in COVID-19. Only in-frame clones appear in the TCRdb table, and some are missing; sequencing was by immunoSEQ multiplex PCR. The sample records under 250,000 clones, roughly nine tenths being singletons. The source material was PBMCs or T cells enriched from blood (not recorded which). Every receptor here comes from a young woman in a cohort exposed to, infected with or recovered from COVID-19 (not recorded which).

The rearrangement uses TRBV29-1 and TRBJ2-1, with D perhaps TRBD2 (5 bases). The CDR3 sequence is 14 residues long. The germline gives CDR1 SQVTM, CDR2 ANQGSEA. V dropped 6 bases and J dropped 0 bases, with 12 bases sitting between them. CDR3 loop: CSVERVSSYNEQFF. CDR3 sequence (DNA): TGCAGCGTGGAGAGGGTAAGCTCCTACAATGAGCAGTTCTTC.

This clone occurred once. CDR3 bases: TGTGCCAGCAGCCCAGGGGTAGCGGGAGAAGAGACCCAGTACTTC. This gives the protein CASSPGVAGEETQYF. The chain joins TRBV11-3 to TRBJ2-5; 9 bases fit TRBD2. Germline-derived CDR1 and CDR2 are SGHNT and YENEEA. The CDR3 spans 15 residues. The ends lost 5 bases at V and 3 bases at J; junction bases unmatched: 7.

The chain employs TRBV18 and TRBJ1-6, with 8 bases aligning to TRBD1. V lost 5 bases to trimming and J lost 10 bases; unmatched junction nucleotides: 13. Germline V CDR1 and CDR2: KGHSH, LQKENI. There are 16 residues in the CDR3. The CDR3 loop is CASSTSVTGGESPLHF. The CDR3 nucleotides read TGTGCCAGCTCAACCAGTGTTACAGGGGGAGAGTCACCCCTCCACTTT.

This clone was recorded once. The rearrangement joins TRBV11-2 to TRBJ1-2; perhaps TRBD1 as D (5 bases). The germline V gene encodes CDR1 SGHAT and CDR2 FQNNGV. Between the trimmed V and J ends, which lost 4 bases and 6 bases, there was a span of 9 bases. This CDR3 is built from 12 residues. This chain's CDR3 is CASSSTGDGYTF. The DNA for the CDR3 is TGTGCCAGCAGCTCCACGGGGGATGGCTACACCTTC.

As DNA, the CDR3 is TGTGCCAGCTCACCGGGGAGCGGGGTCTACGAGCAGTACTTC. Its protein product is CASSPGSGVYEQYF. The J gene is TRBJ2-7, the V gene TRBV18, with TRBD2 matching over 7 bases. This CDR3 has 14 residues. Trimming cost V 3 bases and J 3 bases; bases outside gene matches: 5. Looked up from germline, CDR1 is KGHSH and CDR2 is LQKENI.

Details on this clone: A junction boundary mismatches the germline segment, possibly from a read error. The gene calls are TRBV7-7 and TRBJ2-1; weak D call: TRBD2 (6 bases). The CDR3 runs 15 residues. The germline V gene has CDR1 SSHAT and CDR2 FNYEAQ (reference sequence). CDR3 nucleotide sequence: TGTGCTAGCAGACTGCGGGACTGGGCTAATGACGGGCAGTTCTTC. Protein: CASRLRDWANDGQFF. The full variable domain, rest sourced from reference TRBV7-7 and TRBJ2-1, is GAGVSQSPRYKVTKRGQDVTLRCDPISSHATLYWYQQALGQGPEFLTYFNYEAQPDKSGLPSDRFSAERPEGSISTLTIQRTEQRDSAMYRCASRLRDWANDGQFFGPGTRLTVL.

V gene TRBV20-1 combines with J gene TRBJ2-1; tentatively, D is TRBD2 (6 bases). Looked up from germline, CDR1 is DFQATT and CDR2 is SNEGSKA (reference sequence). This CDR3 has 15 residues. V lost 3 bases to trimming and J lost 4 bases, with 16 bases between them. Written as DNA, the CDR3 is TGCAGTGCTAGTCGTAGCGGCAAACCGTACAATGAGCAGTTCTTC. The encoded protein is CSASRSGKPYNEQFF.

The V and J genes are TRBV10-3 and TRBJ2-3, with TRBD1 matching 12 bases. From germline, CDR1 is ENHRY and CDR2 SYGVKD. With V trimmed by 0 bases and J by 2 bases, 6 bases remained unmatched. The length of the CDR3 is 18 residues. The CDR3 loop reads CAISESRGQGAFTDTQYF. The CDR3 nucleotides are TGTGCCATCAGTGAGTCTCGGGGACAGGGGGCCTTCACAGATACGCAGTATTTT.

The CDR3 DNA reads TGTGCCAGCAGCTGGGTAGCGGGAGGGATATACGAGCAGTACTTC. Translated, it gives CASSWVAGGIYEQYF. V is TRBV7-9 and J is TRBJ2-7, with 11 bases aligning to TRBD2. Germline assignment: CDR1 SEHNR and CDR2 FQNEAQ (reference sequence). The CDR3 is 15 amino acids. Losses at the gene ends were 4 bases for V and 4 bases for J; bases not matched to a gene: 6.